Reported below is one T cell receptor (beta chain). Per the study methods: The assay estimated nucleated cells by amplifying reference gene primers. Assay: immunoSEQ multiplex PCR; the TCRdb copy retains only in-frame clones and omits some. V and J calls and clone size are as listed in that table; D and trimming were resolved from the DNA. This sample has fewer than 100,000 clones; roughly 77% occur once, and the top ten carry approximately 22%. The entry originates in a study of blood T cell repertoires in COVID-19. Study overall: Italy, Spain and the United States were the sources of the convalescent and acute COVID-19 samples.

This CDR3 is 16 amino acids long. Looked up from germline, CDR1 is SEHNR and CDR2 is FQNEAQ (reference sequence). With 1 base removed from V and 4 bases from J, the gap between germline ends came to 17 bases. The rearrangement joins TRBV7-9 to TRBJ2-7; TRBD2 is a possible D gene (7 bases). Sequencing was carried out using peripheral blood. This TCR came from a human donor in a cohort sampled during active COVID-19. The CDR3 bases are TGTGCCAGCAGCTTAGTAGGGGGGACTATGAGTTACGAGCAGTACTTC. Translating gives CASSLVGGTMSYEQYF.